These T cell receptor beta chains were read from a single sample in a study of blood T cell repertoires in COVID-19. Clones were sequenced by immunoSEQ multiplex PCR, and TCRdb holds only the in-frame ones, with some missing. The table records approximately 52,000 clones, around nine tenths of them present only once. The specimen sequenced was peripheral blood. The origin of the receptors is a man in his 60s with acute or convalescent COVID-19. The CDR3 runs from the conserved cysteine through the conserved F or W. The D gene is left open where the match is weak. Clone size is given for some rows only: seen once, a few or many times, or a class if the clone is expanded.

J gene,D gene,clone size,V gene,CDR3 length,CDR3 protein,CDR3 DNA
TRBJ2-3,TRBD2,.,TRBV29-1,13,CSCGTSGRDTQYF,TGCAGCTGCGGGACTAGCGGGAGAGATACGCAGTATTTT
TRBJ1-2,.,.,TRBV4-2,16,CASSPSEGGAHYGYTF,TGTGCCAGCAGCCCCTCCGAAGGGGGAGCCCACTATGGCTACACCTTC
TRBJ2-1,TRBD2,.,TRBV10-3,16,CAISESKTGGRNEQFF,TGTGCCATCAGTGAGTCAAAAACGGGGGGGAGGAATGAGCAGTTCTTC
TRBJ1-2,.,.,TRBV7-8,12,CASSPLTYGYTF,TGTGCCAGCAGCCCCCTCACTTATGGCTACACCTTC
TRBJ2-7,TRBD1,.,TRBV4-1,16,CASSQQPGQGIYEQYF,TGCGCCAGCAGCCAACAACCGGGACAGGGGATCTACGAGCAGTACTTC
TRBJ2-5,.,.,TRBV5-1,14,CASSPTQDRQTQYF,TGCGCCAGCAGCCCAACACAGGACCGGCAGACCCAGTACTTC
TRBJ2-7,TRBD2,.,TRBV3-1/TRBV3-2,17,CASSLRLAGGSSYEQYF,TGTGCCAGCAGCCTCAGACTAGCGGGAGGCAGCTCCTACGAGCAGTACTTC
TRBJ2-1,TRBD2,.,TRBV11-1,16,CASSPELAVSYNEQFF,TGTGCCAGCAGCCCCGAACTAGCGGTCTCCTACAATGAGCAGTTCTTC
TRBJ1-5,.,.,TRBV4-1,15,CASSQEGQGRQPQHF,TGCGCCAGCAGCCAAGAAGGTCAGGGTAGGCAGCCCCAGCATTTT
TRBJ2-3,.,.,TRBV11-2,14,CASSTGLSTDTQYF,TGTGCCAGCAGCACTGGACTATCCACAGATACGCAGTATTTT
TRBJ2-1,.,.,TRBV29-1,12,CSGSGGYNEQFF,TGCAGCGGCAGTGGGGGGTACAATGAGCAGTTCTTC
TRBJ2-1,TRBD2,.,TRBV29-1,12,CSVPVSGTSEFF,TGCAGCGTCCCCGTGTCCGGGACTAGCGAGTTCTTC
TRBJ1-1,TRBD1,.,TRBV10-1,15,CASSWDRSRDTEAFF,TGCGCCAGCAGTTGGGACAGGTCGCGGGACACTGAAGCTTTCTTT
TRBJ2-1,TRBD2,.,TRBV4-1,16,CASSRRGTSGTVEQFF,TGCGCCAGCAGCCGGAGGGGGACTAGCGGGACCGTGGAGCAGTTCTTC
TRBJ2-7,.,once,TRBV7-9,14,CASSLLGQGDEQYF,TGTGCCAGCAGCTTATTGGGTCAGGGCGACGAGCAGTACTTC
TRBJ1-5,.,.,TRBV29-1,12,CSVRTEDQPQHF,TGCAGCGTACGGACAGAAGATCAGCCCCAGCATTTT
TRBJ2-2,TRBD1,.,TRBV5-1,16,CASSLAGQGVTGELFF,TGCGCCAGCAGCTTGGCCGGACAGGGGGTCACCGGGGAGCTGTTTTTT
TRBJ2-1,.,.,TRBV13,15,CASSLAGSSYNEQFF,TGTGCCAGCAGCTTAGCGGGGAGCTCCTACAATGAGCAGTTCTTC
TRBJ1-4,TRBD1,once,TRBV9,16,CASSETGQVRNEKLFF,TGTGCCAGCAGCGAGACGGGACAGGTGAGGAATGAAAAACTGTTTTTT
TRBJ2-5,TRBD2,.,TRBV6-5,14,CASSTGTSPSVQYF,TGTGCCAGCAGTACGGGGACTAGCCCTTCGGTCCAGTACTTC
TRBJ2-7,.,.,TRBV7-9,14,CASSPITQPNEQYF,TGTGCCAGCAGCCCAATCACCCAACCTAACGAGCAGTACTTC
TRBJ2-2,.,.,TRBV5-4,15,CASSRSGTNTGELFF,TGTGCCAGCAGCCGAAGCGGCACGAACACCGGGGAGCTGTTTTTT
TRBJ1-4,.,.,TRBV14,16,CASSQGLPTHNEKLFF,TGTGCCAGCAGCCAAGGACTGCCTACCCACAATGAAAAACTGTTTTTT